This T cell receptor (beta chain) was identified during a study of cytomegalovirus exposure and HLA in healthy donors. As concerns this clone: Its antigen is unidentified.

13 Jbeta primers and 60 Vbeta primers were used for the PCR. The method was immunoSEQ multiplex PCR; TCRdb's version includes in-frame clones alone and lacks a portion of them. The profile shows about 160,000 clones, under 90% of them singletons. At sampling all donors were nominally healthy, likely with unrecorded immune exposures. Findings of the study overall: Later genetic work tied a missense DCLRE1C variant to beta-chain V and J trimming. Researchers catalogued approximately 160 TCR beta chains as cytomegalovirus-associated. A few chains tied to CMV proved CMV antigen-specific in vitro.

The specimen sequenced was PBMCs. The sequence derives from a young man in good health and CMV-seronegative.

Here the CDR3 DNA reads TGTGCCTGGAGTCTAGATTCGGACGGTCGGGGAAAACTGTTTTTT. It specifies CAWSLDSDGRGKLFF. This chain links TRBV30 with TRBJ1-4; D not certain. Germline assignment: CDR1 GTSNPN and CDR2 SVGIG (reference sequence). V was clipped by 2 bases and J by 10 bases, with 20 bases between them. CDR3 size: 15 residues.